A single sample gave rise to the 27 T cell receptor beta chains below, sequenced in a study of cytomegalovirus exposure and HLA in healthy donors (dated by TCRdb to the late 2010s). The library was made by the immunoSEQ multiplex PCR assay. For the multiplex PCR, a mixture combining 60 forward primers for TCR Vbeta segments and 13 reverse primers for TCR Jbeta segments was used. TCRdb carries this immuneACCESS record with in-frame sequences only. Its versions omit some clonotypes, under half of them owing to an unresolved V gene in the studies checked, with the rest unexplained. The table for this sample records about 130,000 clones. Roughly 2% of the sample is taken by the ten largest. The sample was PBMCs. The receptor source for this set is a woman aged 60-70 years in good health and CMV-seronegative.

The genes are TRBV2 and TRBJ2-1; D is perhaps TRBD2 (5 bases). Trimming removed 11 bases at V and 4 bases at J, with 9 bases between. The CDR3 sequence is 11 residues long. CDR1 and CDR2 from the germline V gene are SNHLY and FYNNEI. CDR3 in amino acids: CALASYNEQFF. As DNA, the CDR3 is TGTGCCTTAGCGAGTTACAATGAGCAGTTCTTC.

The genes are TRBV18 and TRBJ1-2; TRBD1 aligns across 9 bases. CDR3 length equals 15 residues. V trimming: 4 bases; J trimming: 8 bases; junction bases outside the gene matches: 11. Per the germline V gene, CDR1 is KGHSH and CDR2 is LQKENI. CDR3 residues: CASSLLPDRGTGYTF. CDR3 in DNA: TGTGCCAGCTCACTCCTCCCGGACAGGGGAACGGGCTACACCTTC.

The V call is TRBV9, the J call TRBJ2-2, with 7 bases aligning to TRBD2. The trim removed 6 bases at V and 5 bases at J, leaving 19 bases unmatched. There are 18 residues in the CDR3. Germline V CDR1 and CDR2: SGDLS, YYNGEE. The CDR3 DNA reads TGTGCCAGCAAGGCGGGGCCGGGGGGAAACACCGGGACCGGGGAGCTGTTTTTT. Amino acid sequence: CASKAGPGGNTGTGELFF.

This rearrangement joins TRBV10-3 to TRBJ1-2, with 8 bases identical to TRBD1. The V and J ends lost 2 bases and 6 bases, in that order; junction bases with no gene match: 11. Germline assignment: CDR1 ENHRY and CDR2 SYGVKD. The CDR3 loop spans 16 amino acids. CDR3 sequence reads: CAISETGTGPIDGYTF. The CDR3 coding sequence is TGTGCCATCAGTGAGACCGGGACAGGCCCTATCGATGGCTACACCTTC.

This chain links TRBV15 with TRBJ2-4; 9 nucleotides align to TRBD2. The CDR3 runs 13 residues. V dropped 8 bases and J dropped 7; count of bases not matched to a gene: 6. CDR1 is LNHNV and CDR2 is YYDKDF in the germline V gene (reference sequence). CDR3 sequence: CATGLAGGNIQYF. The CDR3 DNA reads TGTGCCACCGGTCTTGCGGGAGGGAACATTCAGTACTTC.

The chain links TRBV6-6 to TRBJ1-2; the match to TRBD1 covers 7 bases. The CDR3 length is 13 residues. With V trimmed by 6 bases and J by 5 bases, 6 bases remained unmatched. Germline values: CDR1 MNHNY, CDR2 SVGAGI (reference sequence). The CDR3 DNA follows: TGTGCCAGCAGACCAGGGGGAGAATATGGCTACACCTTC. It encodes CASRPGGEYGYTF.

In DNA form, the CDR3 reads TGTGCCACCAGCAGAGGGACTAGCGGGATCAATGAGCAGTTCTTC. Amino acid sequence: CATSRGTSGINEQFF. V is TRBV15 and J is TRBJ2-1, with 12 bases that match TRBD2. V lost 1 base, J lost 6 bases, and 1 base stayed unmatched. The CDR3 spans 15 residues. CDR1 and CDR2 from the germline V gene are LNHNV and YYDKDF (reference sequence). Based on the CDR3 plus reference TRBV15 and TRBJ2-1, the full variable domain is DAMVIQNPRYQVTQFGKPVTLSCSQTLNHNVMYWYQQKSSQAPKLLFHYYDKDFNNEADTPDNFQSRRPNTSFCFLDIRSPGLGDTAMYLCATSRGTSGINEQFFGPGTRLTVL.

CDR3 residues: CASSPGSEQYF. Here the CDR3 DNA reads TGTGCCAGCAGCCCCGGGAGCGAGCAGTACTTC. The genes are TRBV7-9 and TRBJ2-7; tentatively, D is TRBD2 (6 bases). Trimming removed 5 bases at V and 6 bases at J, with 8 bases between. Germline assignment: CDR1 SEHNR and CDR2 FQNEAQ (reference sequence). This CDR3 contains 11 residues.

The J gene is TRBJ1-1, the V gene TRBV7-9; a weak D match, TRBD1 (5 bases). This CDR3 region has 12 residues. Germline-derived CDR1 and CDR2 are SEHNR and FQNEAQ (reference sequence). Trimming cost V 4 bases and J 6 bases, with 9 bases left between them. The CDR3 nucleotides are TGTGCCAGCAGCTCTGGGGGGTCTGAAGCTTTCTTT. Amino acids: CASSSGGSEAFF.

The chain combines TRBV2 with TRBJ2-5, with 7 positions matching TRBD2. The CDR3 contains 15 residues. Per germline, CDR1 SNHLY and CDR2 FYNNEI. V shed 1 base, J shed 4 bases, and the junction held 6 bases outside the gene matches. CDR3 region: CASSEGAGVSETQYF. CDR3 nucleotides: TGTGCCAGCAGTGAAGGGGCGGGAGTGTCAGAGACCCAGTACTTC.

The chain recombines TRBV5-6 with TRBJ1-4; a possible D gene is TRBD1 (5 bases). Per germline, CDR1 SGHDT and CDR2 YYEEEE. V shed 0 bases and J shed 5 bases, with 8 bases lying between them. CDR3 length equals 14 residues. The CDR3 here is CASSLGGWNEKLFF. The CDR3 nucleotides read TGTGCCAGCAGCTTGGGGGGCTGGAATGAAAAACTGTTTTTT.

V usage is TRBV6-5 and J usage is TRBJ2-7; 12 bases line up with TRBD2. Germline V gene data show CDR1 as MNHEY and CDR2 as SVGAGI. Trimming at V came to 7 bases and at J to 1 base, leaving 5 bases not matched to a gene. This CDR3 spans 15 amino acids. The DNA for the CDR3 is TGTGCCAGCAACCCCGGACTAGCGGGGTCCTACGAGCAGTACTTC. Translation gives CASNPGLAGSYEQYF.

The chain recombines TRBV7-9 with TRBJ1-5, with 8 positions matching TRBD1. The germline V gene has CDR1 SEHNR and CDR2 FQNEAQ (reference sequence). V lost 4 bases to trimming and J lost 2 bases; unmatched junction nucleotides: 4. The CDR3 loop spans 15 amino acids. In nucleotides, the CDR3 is TGTGCCAGCAGCTCCGGACAGGGAGGCAATCAGCCCCAGCATTTT. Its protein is CASSSGQGGNQPQHF.

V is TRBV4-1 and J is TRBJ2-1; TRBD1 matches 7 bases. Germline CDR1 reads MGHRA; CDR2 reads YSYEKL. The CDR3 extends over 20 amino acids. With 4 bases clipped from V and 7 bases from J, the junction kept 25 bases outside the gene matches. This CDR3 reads CASSRKARDEVTGKGNEQFF. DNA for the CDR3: TGCGCCAGCAGCCGCAAAGCCCGAGATGAGGTGACAGGGAAGGGGAATGAGCAGTTCTTC.

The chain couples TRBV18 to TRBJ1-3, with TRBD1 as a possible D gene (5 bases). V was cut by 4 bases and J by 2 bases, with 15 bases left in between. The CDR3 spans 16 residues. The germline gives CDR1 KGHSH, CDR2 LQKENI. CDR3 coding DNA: TGTGCCAGCTCACTACCGCGGGACGGTACTGGAAACACCATATATTTT. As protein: CASSLPRDGTGNTIYF.

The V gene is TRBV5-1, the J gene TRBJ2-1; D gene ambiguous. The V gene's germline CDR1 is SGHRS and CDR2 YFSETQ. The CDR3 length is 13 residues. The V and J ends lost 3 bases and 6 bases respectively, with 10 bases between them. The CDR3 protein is CASSSIPGNEQFF. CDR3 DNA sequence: TGCGCCAGCAGCTCCATCCCGGGCAATGAGCAGTTCTTC. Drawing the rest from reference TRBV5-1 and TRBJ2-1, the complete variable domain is KAGVTQTPRYLIKTRGQQVTLSCSPISGHRSVSWYQQTPGQGLQFLFEYFSETQRNKGNFPGRFSGRQFSNSRSEMNVSTLELGDSALYLCASSSIPGNEQFFGPGTRLTVL.

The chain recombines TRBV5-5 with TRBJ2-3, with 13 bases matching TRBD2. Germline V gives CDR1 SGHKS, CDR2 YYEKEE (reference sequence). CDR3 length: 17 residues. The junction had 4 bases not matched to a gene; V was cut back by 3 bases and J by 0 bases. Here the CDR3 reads CASSSTSGGASTDTQYF. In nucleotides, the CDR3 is TGTGCCAGCAGCTCTACTAGCGGGGGGGCGAGCACAGATACGCAGTATTTT.

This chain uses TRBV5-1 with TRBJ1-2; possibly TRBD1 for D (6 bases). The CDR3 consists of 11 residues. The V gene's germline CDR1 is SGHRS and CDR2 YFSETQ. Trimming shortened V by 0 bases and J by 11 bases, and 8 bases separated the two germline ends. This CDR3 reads CASSLDRGYTF. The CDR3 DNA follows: TGCGCCAGCAGCTTGGATAGGGGGTACACCTTC.

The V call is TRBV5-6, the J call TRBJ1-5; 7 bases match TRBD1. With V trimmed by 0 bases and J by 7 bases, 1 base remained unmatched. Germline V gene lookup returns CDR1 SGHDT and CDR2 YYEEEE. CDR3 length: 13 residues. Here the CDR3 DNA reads TGTGCCAGCAGCTTGGTAGGGGGCCAGCCCCAGCATTTT. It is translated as CASSLVGGQPQHF.

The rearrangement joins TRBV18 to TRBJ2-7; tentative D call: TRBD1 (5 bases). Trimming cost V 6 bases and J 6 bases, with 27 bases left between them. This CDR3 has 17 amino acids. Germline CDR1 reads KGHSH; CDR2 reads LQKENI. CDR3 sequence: CASSPGFAGPRVSEQYF. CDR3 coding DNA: TGTGCCAGCTCCCCAGGGTTTGCAGGGCCAAGGGTGAGCGAGCAGTACTTC.

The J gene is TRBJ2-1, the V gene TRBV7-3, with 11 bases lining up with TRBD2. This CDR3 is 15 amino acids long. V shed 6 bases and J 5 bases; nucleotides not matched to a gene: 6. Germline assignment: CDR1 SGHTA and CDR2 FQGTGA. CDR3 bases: TGTGCCAGCAGTGAGACTAGCGGGAACAACAATGAGCAGTTCTTC. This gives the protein CASSETSGNNNEQFF. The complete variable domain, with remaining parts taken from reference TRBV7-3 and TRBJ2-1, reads GAGVSQTPSNKVTEKGKYVELRCDPISGHTALYWYRQSLGQGPEFLIYFQGTGAADDSGLPNDRFFAVRPEGSVSTLKIQRTERGDSAVYLCASSETSGNNNEQFFGPGTRLTVL.

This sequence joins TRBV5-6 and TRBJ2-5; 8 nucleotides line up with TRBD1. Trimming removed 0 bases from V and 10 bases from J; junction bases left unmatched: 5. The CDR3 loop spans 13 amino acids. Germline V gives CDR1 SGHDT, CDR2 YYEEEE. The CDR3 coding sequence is TGTGCCAGCAGCTTGGGCAGGGGGCAGGTCCAGTACTTC. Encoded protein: CASSLGRGQVQYF.

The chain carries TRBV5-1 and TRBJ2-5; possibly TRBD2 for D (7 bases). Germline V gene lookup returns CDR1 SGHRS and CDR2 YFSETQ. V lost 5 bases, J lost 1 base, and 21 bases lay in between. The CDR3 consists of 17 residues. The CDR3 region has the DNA TGCGCCAGCAGTCCGCAAGGCTGGGGGGGGCCCCAAGAGACCCAGTACTTC. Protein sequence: CASSPQGWGGPQETQYF.

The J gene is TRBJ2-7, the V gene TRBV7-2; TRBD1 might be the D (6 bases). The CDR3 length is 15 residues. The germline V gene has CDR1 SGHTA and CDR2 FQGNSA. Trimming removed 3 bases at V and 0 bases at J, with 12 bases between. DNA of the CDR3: TGTGCCAGCAGCTTGAGACAGGCTTACTCCTACGAGCAGTACTTC. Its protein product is CASSLRQAYSYEQYF.

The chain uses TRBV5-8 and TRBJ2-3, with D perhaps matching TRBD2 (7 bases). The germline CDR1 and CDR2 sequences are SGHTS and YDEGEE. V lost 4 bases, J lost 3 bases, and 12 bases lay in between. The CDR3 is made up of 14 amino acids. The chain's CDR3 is CASSRGARTDTQYF. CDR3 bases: TGTGCCAGCAGCCGGGGGGCCCGTACAGATACGCAGTATTTT.

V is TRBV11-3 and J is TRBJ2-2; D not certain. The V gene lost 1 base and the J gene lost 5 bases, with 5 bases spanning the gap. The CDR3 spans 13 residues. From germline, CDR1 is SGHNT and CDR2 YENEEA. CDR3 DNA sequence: TGTGCCAGCAGCTTAGTACAGACCGGGGAGCTGTTTTTT. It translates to CASSLVQTGELFF.

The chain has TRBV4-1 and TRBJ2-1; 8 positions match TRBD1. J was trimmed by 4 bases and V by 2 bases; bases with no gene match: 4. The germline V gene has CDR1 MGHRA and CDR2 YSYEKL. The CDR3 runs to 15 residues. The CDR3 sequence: CASSQPDRAYNEQFF. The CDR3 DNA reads TGCGCCAGCAGCCAACCGGACAGGGCGTACAATGAGCAGTTCTTC.